The next 2 T cell receptor beta chains were all read from a single sample in a study of blood T cell repertoires in COVID-19. Clones were read by immunoSEQ multiplex PCR, and TCRdb kept only the in-frame ones, dropping some. The table shows tens of thousands of clones, with 78% occurring only once. Material: peripheral blood. These receptors all come from a human donor in a cohort sampled during active COVID-19.

The rearrangement uses TRBV18 and TRBJ2-1; a possible D gene is TRBD2 (5 bases). The germline V gene encodes CDR1 KGHSH and CDR2 LQKENI. This CDR3 has 16 amino acids. The V and J ends lost 6 bases and 0 bases respectively, with 15 bases between them. The CDR3 nucleotides read TGTGCCAGCTCCCTTGGTCCGGCGGGCTCCTACAATGAGCAGTTCTTC. Translated: CASSLGPAGSYNEQFF. Using reference TRBV18 and TRBJ2-1 for the parts outside the CDR3, the full variable domain is NAGVMQNPRHLVRRRGQEARLRCSPMKGHSHVYWYRQLPEEGLKFMVYLQKENIIDESGMPKERFSAEFPKEGPSILRIQQVVRGDSAAYFCASSLGPAGSYNEQFFGPGTRLTVL.

This chain uses TRBV6-5 with TRBJ1-3, with D unresolved. Germline V lookup: CDR1 MNHEY, CDR2 SVGAGI. The CDR3 consists of 14 residues. The ends were cut back, 8 bases at V and 0 bases at J, with 11 bases in the middle. CDR3 DNA sequence: TGTGCCAGCGGCAACCTTCACTCTGGAAACACCATATATTTT. This sequence encodes CASGNLHSGNTIYF.